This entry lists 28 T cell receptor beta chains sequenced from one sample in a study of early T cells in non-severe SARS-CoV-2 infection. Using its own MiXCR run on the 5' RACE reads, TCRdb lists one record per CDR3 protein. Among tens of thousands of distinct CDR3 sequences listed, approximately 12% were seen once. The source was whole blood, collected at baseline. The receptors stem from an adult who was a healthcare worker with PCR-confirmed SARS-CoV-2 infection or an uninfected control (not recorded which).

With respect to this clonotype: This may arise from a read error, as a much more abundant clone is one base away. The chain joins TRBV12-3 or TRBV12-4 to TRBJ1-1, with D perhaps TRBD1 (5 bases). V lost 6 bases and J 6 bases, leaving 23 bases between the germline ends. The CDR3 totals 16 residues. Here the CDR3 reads CASSPEQGKVRAEAFF. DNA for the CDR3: TGTGCCAGCAGCCCCGAGCAGGGTAAGGTTCGGGCTGAAGCTTTCTTT.

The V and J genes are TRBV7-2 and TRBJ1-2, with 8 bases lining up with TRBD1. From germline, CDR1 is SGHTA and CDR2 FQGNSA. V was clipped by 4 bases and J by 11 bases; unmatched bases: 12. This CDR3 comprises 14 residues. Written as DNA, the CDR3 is TGTGCCAGCAGCTCAACTCATTCAGGGGGCTCGTACACCTTC. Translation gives CASSSTHSGGSYTF.

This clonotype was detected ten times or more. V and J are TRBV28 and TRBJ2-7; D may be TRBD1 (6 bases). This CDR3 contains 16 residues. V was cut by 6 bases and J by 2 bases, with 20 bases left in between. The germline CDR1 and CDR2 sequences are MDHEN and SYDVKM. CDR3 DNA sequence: TGTGCCAGCAGACCCCACTCCGGGACAAACACCTACGAGCAGTACTTC. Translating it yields CASRPHSGTNTYEQYF.

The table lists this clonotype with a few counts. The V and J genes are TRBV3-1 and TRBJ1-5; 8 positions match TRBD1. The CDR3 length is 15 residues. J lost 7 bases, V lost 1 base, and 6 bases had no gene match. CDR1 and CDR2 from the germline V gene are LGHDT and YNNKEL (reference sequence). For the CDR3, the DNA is TGTGCCAGCAGCCAAGGTACAGGGGGGGGACAGCCCCAGCATTTT. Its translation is CASSQGTGGGQPQHF.

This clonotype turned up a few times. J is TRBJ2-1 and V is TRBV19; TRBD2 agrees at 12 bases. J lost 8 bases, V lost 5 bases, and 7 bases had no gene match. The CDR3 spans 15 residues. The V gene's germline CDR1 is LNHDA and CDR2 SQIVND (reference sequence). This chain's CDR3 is CASSPSSGRAYEQFF. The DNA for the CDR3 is TGTGCCAGTAGTCCCTCTAGCGGGAGGGCCTATGAGCAGTTCTTC.

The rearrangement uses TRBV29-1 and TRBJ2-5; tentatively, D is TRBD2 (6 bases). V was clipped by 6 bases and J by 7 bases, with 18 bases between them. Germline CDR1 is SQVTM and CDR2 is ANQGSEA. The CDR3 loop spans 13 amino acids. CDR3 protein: CSVDSPKGGTQYF. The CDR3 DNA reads TGCAGCGTAGACTCCCCCAAGGGAGGGACCCAGTACTTC.

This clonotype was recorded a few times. Here the CDR3 DNA reads TGTGCCAGCAGCTCGGATTGGACAGGGTCACTCCGTCAGCCCCAGCATTTT. As protein: CASSSDWTGSLRQPQHF. V gene TRBV5-5 combines with J gene TRBJ1-5, with 8 bases identical to TRBD1. V shed 3 bases, J shed 6 bases, and the junction held 14 bases outside the gene matches. The CDR3 contains 17 residues. Germline CDR1 SGHKS, CDR2 YYEKEE (reference sequence).

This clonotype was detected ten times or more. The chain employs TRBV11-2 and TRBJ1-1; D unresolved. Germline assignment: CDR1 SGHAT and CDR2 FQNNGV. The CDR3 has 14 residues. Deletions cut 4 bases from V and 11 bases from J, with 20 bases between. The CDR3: CASSSRERVGDAFF. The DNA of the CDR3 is TGTGCCAGCAGCTCTAGGGAGAGGGTGGGCGACGCTTTCTTT.

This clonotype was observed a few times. The CDR3 region is CASSSVVDPEAFF. The CDR3 DNA is TGTGCCAGCAGCTCCGTTGTGGACCCTGAAGCTTTCTTT. The chain employs TRBV7-2 and TRBJ1-1; the D is unclear. Trimming pared 4 bases from V and 6 bases from J, leaving 12 bases between. From germline, CDR1 is SGHTA and CDR2 FQGNSA. CDR3 size: 13 residues.

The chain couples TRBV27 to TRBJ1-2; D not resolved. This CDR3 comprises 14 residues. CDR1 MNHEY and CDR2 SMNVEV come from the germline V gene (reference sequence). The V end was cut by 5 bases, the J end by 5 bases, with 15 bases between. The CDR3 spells CASSTRGSGYGYTF. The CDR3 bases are TGTGCCAGCAGTACACGGGGTTCGGGGTATGGCTACACCTTC.

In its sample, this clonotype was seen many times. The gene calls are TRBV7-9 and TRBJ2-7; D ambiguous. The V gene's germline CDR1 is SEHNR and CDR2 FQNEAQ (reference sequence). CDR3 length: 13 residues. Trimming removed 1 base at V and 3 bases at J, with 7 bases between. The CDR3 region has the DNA TGTGCCAGCAGCTTAGTAGTAGACTACGAGCAGTACTTC. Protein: CASSLVVDYEQYF.

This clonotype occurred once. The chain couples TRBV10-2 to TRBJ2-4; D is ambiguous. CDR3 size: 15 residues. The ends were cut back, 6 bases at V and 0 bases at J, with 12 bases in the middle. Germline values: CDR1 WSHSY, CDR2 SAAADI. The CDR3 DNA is TGCGCCAGCAGGCCCCAGAACCTAGCCAAAAACATTCAGTACTTC. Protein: CASRPQNLAKNIQYF.

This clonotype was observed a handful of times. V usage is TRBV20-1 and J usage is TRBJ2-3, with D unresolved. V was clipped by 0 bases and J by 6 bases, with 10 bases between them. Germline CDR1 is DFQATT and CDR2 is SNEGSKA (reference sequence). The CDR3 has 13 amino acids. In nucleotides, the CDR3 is TGCAGTGCTAGAGAAAACTACAAGGATACGCAGTATTTT. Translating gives CSARENYKDTQYF.

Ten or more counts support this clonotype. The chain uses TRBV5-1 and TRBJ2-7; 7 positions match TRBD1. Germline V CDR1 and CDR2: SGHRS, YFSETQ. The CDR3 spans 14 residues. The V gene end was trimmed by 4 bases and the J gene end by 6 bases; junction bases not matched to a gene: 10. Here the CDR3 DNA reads TGCGCCAGCAGCGACAGTCCGGGACAGATCGAGCAGTACTTC. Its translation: CASSDSPGQIEQYF.

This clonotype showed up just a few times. The CDR3 reads CASSSRRAGGTETQYF. For the CDR3, the DNA is TGTGCCAGCAGTTCCCGACGGGCGGGGGGGACCGAGACCCAGTACTTC. V and J are TRBV7-2 and TRBJ2-5; 9 bases align to TRBD2. The CDR3 is 16 amino acids. CDR1 and CDR2 from the germline V gene are SGHTA and FQGNSA. V lost 6 bases, J lost 5 bases, and 13 bases stayed unmatched.

The CDR3: CASSPAGAQPQHF. As DNA, the CDR3 is TGTGCCAGCTCACCAGCTGGGGCTCAGCCCCAGCATTTT. J is TRBJ1-5 and V is TRBV18; D is perhaps TRBD1 (5 bases). The CDR3 has 13 amino acids. Looked up from germline, CDR1 is KGHSH and CDR2 is LQKENI. The V gene lost 2 bases and the J gene lost 6 bases, with 8 bases spanning the gap.

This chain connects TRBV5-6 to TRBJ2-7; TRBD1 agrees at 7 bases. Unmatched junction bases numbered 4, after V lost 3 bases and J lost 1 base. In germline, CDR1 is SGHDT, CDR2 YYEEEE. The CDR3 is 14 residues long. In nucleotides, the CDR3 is TGTGCCAGCAGCTCCGGGACAGCTTCCTACGAGCAGTACTTC. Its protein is CASSSGTASYEQYF.

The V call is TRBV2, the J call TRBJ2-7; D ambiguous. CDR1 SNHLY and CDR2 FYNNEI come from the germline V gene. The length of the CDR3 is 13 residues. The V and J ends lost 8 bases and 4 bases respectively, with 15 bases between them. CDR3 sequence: CASRPPVGYEQYF. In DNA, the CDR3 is TGTGCCAGCCGTCCCCCAGTGGGGTACGAGCAGTACTTC.

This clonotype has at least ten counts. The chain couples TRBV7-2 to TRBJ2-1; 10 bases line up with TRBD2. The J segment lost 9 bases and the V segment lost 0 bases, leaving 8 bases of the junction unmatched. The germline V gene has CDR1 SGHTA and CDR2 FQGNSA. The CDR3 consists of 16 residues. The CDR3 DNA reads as TGTGCCAGCAGCTTAGCATCCCTAGCGGGAGTAGGTGAGCAGTTCTTC. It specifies CASSLASLAGVGEQFF.

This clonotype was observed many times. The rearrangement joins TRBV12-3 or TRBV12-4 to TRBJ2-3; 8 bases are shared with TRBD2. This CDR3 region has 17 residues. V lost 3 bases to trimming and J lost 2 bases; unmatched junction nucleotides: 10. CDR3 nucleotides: TGTGCCAGCAGTTTCCCCCCTCCGGGAGGGCCCACAGATACGCAGTATTTT. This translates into CASSFPPPGGPTDTQYF.

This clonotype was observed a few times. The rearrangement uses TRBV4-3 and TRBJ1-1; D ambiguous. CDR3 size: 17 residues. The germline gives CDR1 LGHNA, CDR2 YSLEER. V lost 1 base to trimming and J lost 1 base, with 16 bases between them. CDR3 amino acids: CASSQVRQHLPNTEAFF. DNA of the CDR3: TGCGCCAGCAGCCAAGTTAGGCAGCACCTTCCGAACACTGAAGCTTTCTTT.

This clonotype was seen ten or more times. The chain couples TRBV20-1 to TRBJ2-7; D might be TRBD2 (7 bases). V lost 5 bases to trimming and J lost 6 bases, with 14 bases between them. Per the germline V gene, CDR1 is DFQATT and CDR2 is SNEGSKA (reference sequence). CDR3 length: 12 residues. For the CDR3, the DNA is TGCAGTGCTGCCGAGGGGGGGGGCGAGCAGTACTTC. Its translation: CSAAEGGGEQYF.

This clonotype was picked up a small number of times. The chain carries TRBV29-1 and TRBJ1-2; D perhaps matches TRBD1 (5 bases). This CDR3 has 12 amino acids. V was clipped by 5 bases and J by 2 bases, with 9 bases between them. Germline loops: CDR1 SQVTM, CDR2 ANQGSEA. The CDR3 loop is CSVPRGNYGYTF. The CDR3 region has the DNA TGCAGCGTTCCCCGGGGGAACTATGGCTACACCTTC.

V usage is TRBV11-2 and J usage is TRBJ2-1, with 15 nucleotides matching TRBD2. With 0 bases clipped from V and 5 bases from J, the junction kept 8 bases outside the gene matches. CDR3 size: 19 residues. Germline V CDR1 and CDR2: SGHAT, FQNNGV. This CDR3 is CASSLEGLAGGPRNNEQFF. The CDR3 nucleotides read TGTGCCAGCAGCTTAGAAGGACTAGCGGGAGGGCCGAGGAACAATGAGCAGTTCTTC.

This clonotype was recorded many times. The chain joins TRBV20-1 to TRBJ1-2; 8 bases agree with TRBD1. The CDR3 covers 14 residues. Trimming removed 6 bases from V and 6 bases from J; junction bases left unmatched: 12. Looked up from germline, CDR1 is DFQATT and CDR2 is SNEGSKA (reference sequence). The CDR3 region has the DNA TGCAGTGCCTACAACAGGGGGGCCGTTGATGGCTACACCTTC. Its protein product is CSAYNRGAVDGYTF.

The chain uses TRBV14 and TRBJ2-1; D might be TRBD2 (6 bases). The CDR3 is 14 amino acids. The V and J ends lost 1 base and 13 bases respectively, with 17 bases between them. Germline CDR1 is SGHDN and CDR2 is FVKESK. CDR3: CASSQVGGSQRQFF. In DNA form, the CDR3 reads TGTGCCAGCAGCCAAGTCGGGGGTAGCCAGAGACAGTTCTTC.

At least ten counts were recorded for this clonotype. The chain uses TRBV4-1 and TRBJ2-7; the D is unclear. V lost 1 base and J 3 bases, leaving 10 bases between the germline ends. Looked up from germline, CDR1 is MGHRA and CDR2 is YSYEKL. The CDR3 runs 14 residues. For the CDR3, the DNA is TGCGCCAGCAGCCAAGGGACGGGCCTCTACGAGCAGTACTTC. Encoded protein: CASSQGTGLYEQYF.

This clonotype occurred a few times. CDR3 sequence (DNA): TGTGCCAGCAGCTACGACGGGCTTGTTTCACCCCTCCACTTT. Translated: CASSYDGLVSPLHF. The chain employs TRBV7-2 and TRBJ1-6; D gene unclear. This CDR3 contains 14 residues. With 4 bases removed from V and 9 bases from J, the gap between germline ends came to 13 bases. CDR1 and CDR2 from the germline V gene are SGHTA and FQGNSA.